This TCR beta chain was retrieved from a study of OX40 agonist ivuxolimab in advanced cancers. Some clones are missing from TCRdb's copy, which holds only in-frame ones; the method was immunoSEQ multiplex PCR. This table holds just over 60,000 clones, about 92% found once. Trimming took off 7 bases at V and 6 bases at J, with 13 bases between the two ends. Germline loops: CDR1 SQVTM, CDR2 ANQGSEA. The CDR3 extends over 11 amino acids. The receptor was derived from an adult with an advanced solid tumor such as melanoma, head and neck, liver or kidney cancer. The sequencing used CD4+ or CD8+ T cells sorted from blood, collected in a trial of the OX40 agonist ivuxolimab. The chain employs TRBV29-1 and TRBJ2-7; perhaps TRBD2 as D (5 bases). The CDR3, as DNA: TGCAGCGGCGGCGGGCTCCGCGAGCAGTACTTC. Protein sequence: CSGGGLREQYF.